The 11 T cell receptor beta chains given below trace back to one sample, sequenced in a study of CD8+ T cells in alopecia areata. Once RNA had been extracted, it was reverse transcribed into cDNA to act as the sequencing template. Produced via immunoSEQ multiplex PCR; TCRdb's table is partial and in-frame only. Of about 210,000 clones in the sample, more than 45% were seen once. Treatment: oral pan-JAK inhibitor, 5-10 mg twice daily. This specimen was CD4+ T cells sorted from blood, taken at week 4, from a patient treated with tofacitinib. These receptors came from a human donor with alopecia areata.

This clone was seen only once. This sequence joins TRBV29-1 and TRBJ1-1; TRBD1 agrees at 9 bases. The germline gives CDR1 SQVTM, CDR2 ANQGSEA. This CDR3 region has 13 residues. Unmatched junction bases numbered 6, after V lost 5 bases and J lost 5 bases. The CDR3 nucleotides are TGCAGCGTTAACAGGGGGCAGGGAACTGAAGCTTTCTTT. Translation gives CSVNRGQGTEAFF.

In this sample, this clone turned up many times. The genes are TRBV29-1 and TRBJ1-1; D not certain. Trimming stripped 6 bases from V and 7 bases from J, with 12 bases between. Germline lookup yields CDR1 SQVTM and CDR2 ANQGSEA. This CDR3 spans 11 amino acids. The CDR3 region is CSVLNWGEAFF. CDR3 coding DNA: TGCAGCGTATTGAATTGGGGTGAAGCTTTCTTT.

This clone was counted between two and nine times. CDR3 protein: CASSGDGTQYF. The CDR3 DNA reads as TGTGCCAGCAGCGGGGATGGGACCCAGTACTTC. The chain recombines TRBV25-1 with TRBJ2-5; weak D call: TRBD2 (5 bases). The CDR3 runs 11 residues. V lost 6 bases and J 7 bases, leaving 9 bases between the germline ends. Germline CDR1 and CDR2: MGHDK and SYGVNS.

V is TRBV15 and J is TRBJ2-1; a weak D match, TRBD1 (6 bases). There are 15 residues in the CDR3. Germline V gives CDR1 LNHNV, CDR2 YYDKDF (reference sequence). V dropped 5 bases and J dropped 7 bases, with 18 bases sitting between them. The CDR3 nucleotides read TGTGCCACCAGCCCCCCAGGGGTGGTATGGAATGAGCAGTTCTTC. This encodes CATSPPGVVWNEQFF.

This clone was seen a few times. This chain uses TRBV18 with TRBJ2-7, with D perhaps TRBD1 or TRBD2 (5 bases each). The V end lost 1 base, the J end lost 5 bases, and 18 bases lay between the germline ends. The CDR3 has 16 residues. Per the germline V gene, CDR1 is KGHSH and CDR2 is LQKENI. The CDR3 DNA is TGTGCCAGCTCACCACAGCTCGTCAGGGACGTCCACGAGCAGTACTTC. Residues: CASSPQLVRDVHEQYF.

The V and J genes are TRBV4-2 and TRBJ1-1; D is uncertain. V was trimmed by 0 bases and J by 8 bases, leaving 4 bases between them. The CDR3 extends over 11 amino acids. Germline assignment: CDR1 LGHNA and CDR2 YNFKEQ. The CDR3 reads CASSQESEAFF. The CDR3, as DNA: TGTGCCAGCAGCCAAGAATCCGAAGCTTTCTTT.

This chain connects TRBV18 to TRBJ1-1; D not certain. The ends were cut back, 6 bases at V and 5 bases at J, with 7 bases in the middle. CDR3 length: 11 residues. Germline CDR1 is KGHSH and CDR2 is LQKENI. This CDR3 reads CASSGRTEAFF. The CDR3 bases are TGTGCCAGCTCGGGGAGGACTGAAGCTTTCTTT.

The CDR3 DNA sequence: TGTGCCAGCAGCACGGGACAGGCCTCCGCGTATGGCTACACCTTC. Translation gives CASSTGQASAYGYTF. The chain uses TRBV7-2 and TRBJ1-2; TRBD1 aligns across 8 bases. V was clipped by 5 bases and J by 5 bases; unmatched bases: 10. CDR1 SGHTA and CDR2 FQGNSA come from the germline V gene. CDR3 length: 15 amino acids.

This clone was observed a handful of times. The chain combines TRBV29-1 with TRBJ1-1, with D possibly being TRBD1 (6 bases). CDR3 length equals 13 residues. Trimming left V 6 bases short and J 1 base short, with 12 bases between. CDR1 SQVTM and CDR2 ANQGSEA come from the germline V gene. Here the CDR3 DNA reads TGCAGCGTACAGGGTTTGGGGAACACTGAAGCTTTCTTT. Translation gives CSVQGLGNTEAFF.

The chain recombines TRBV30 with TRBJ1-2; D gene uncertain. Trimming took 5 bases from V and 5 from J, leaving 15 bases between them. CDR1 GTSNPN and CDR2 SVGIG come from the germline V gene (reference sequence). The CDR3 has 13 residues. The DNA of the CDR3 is TGTGCCTGGCAGACGGAACAGAATTATGGCTACACCTTC. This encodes CAWQTEQNYGYTF. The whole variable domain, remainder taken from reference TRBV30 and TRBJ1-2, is SQTIHQWPATLVQPVGSPLSLECTVEGTSNPNLYWYRQAAGRGLQLLFYSVGIGQISSEVPQNLSASRPQDRQFILSSKKLLLSDSGFYLCAWQTEQNYGYTFGSGTRLTVV.

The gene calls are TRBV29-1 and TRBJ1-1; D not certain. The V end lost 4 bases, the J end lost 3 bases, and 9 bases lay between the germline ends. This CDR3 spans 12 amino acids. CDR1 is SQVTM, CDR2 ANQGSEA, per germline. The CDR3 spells CSVVRQHTEAFF. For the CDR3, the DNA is TGCAGCGTTGTCAGGCAGCACACTGAAGCTTTCTTT.